Presented here are 32 T cell receptor beta chains from one specimen sequenced in a study of T-cell memory formation after mild COVID-19. TCRdb called the 5' RACE reads again in MiXCR, with one record for every CDR3 protein. The sample consists of a few hundred thousand distinct CDR3 sequences, roughly 15% of them appearing once. Material: PBMCs or a T cell subset sorted from them (not recorded which). These receptors came from a man aged 18 to 30 who had mild COVID-19 (a few samples of this study predate the infection). Cell type and time point are not known.

The rearrangement links TRBV2 to TRBJ1-2, with D possibly being TRBD1 (6 bases). The germline gives CDR1 SNHLY, CDR2 FYNNEI. The CDR3 runs to 12 residues. V gave up 5 bases and J gave up 6 bases, with 10 bases separating them. The chain's CDR3 is CASSYRVDGYTF. Written as DNA, the CDR3 is TGTGCCAGCAGTTACAGGGTTGATGGCTACACCTTC.

V gene TRBV7-3 combines with J gene TRBJ2-6; tentative D call: TRBD1 (6 bases). Germline CDR1 SGHTA, CDR2 FQGTGA. The CDR3 is 17 amino acids. Trimming took off 5 bases at V and 4 bases at J, with 18 bases between the two ends. The CDR3 DNA reads TGTGCCAGCAGCCCCGGACCCACAGGGTACGGGGCCAACGTCCTGACTTTC. It is translated as CASSPGPTGYGANVLTF. Variable domain in full (rest from reference TRBV7-3 and TRBJ2-6): GAGVSQTPSNKVTEKGKYVELRCDPISGHTALYWYRQSLGQGPEFLIYFQGTGAADDSGLPNDRFFAVRPEGSVSTLKIQRTERGDSAVYLCASSPGPTGYGANVLTFGAGSRLTVL.

The J gene is TRBJ1-6, the V gene TRBV5-6; maybe TRBD1 (6 bases). The V end was cut by 3 bases, the J end by 10 bases, with 14 bases between. The CDR3 spans 14 residues. The germline V gene has CDR1 SGHDT and CDR2 YYEEEE. The CDR3 loop reads CASSWGRGRSPLHF. CDR3 sequence (DNA): TGTGCCAGCAGCTGGGGGCGGGGGCGATCACCCCTCCACTTT.

The chain combines TRBV5-1 with TRBJ2-1, with 10 positions matching TRBD1. CDR1 SGHRS and CDR2 YFSETQ come from the germline V gene. Losses at the gene ends were 4 bases for V and 9 bases for J; bases not matched to a gene: 10. The CDR3 length is 15 residues. CDR3: CASSPGTGAFPEQFF. Written as DNA, the CDR3 is TGCGCCAGCAGCCCGGGGACAGGGGCTTTTCCTGAGCAGTTCTTC.

In nucleotides, the CDR3 is TGTGCCAGCAGCTTAGCAGGGTTCGAGCAGTACTTC. It encodes CASSLAGFEQYF. This chain uses TRBV7-6 with TRBJ2-7; D is unresolved. This CDR3 is 12 amino acids long. Trimming cost V 0 bases and J 6 bases, with 6 bases left between them. CDR1 and CDR2 (germline): SGHVS, FNYEAQ.

This sequence joins TRBV14 and TRBJ2-1; 14 nucleotides match TRBD2. Trimming took 6 bases from V and 8 from J; bases not matched to a gene: 9. The germline gives CDR1 SGHDN, CDR2 FVKESK. The CDR3 extends over 16 amino acids. CDR3 residues: CASSRLAGGTIDEQFF. In nucleotides, the CDR3 is TGTGCCAGCAGTCGACTAGCGGGGGGGACTATCGATGAGCAGTTCTTC.

The CDR3 here is CATWGPQGKDTQYF. The CDR3 coding sequence is TGTGCCACCTGGGGTCCACAGGGGAAAGATACGCAGTATTTT. The V call is TRBV7-9, the J call TRBJ2-3, with 7 bases fitting TRBD1. V was pared by 10 bases and J by 5 bases, with 12 bases of the junction left unmatched. Germline CDR1 SEHNR, CDR2 FQNEAQ (reference sequence). The CDR3 extends over 14 amino acids.

This clonotype appeared a few times. The chain joins TRBV6-6 to TRBJ2-7; the match to TRBD2 covers 7 bases. Germline V gives CDR1 MNHNY, CDR2 SVGAGI (reference sequence). V shed 8 bases, J shed 3 bases, and the junction held 1 base outside the gene matches. The CDR3 contains 11 residues. Here the CDR3 reads CASASGYEQYV. CDR3 DNA sequence: TGTGCCAGCGCTAGCGGCTACGAGCAGTACGTC.

This clonotype came up many times. This chain connects TRBV4-1 to TRBJ2-4, with 7 bases aligning to TRBD2. In germline, CDR1 is MGHRA, CDR2 YSYEKL. The V gene end was trimmed by 2 bases and the J gene end by 2 bases; junction bases not matched to a gene: 9. The CDR3 has 17 residues. CDR3 in amino acids: CASSQLPGGTSKNIQYF. The CDR3 bases are TGCGCCAGCAGCCAACTACCCGGGGGGACGTCCAAAAACATTCAGTACTTC.

This clonotype was found a few times. This chain joins TRBV6-2 or TRBV6-3 and TRBJ2-5; D might be TRBD1 or TRBD2, each matching 5 bases. V lost 2 bases to trimming and J lost 9 bases, with 13 bases between them. The CDR3 length is 13 residues. Germline CDR1 reads MNHEY; CDR2 reads SVGEGT. CDR3 in DNA: TGTGCCAGCAGTTACAGGGGACGAGGCCCCCAGTACTTC. Its protein is CASSYRGRGPQYF.

This clonotype was observed a few times. This rearrangement joins TRBV11-2 to TRBJ2-1; D possibly corresponds to TRBD2 (6 bases). The CDR3 contains 16 residues. The germline V gene encodes CDR1 SGHAT and CDR2 FQNNGV. Trimming took off 3 bases at V and 7 bases at J, with 19 bases between the two ends. The CDR3 spells CASSLGDSKGINEQFF. DNA for the CDR3: TGTGCCAGCAGCTTGGGGGACTCCAAGGGAATTAATGAGCAGTTCTTC.

J is TRBJ1-1 and V is TRBV20-1, with D possibly matching TRBD1 (6 bases). Germline V CDR1 and CDR2: DFQATT, SNEGSKA (reference sequence). V gave up 0 bases and J gave up 0 bases, with 11 bases separating them. The CDR3 consists of 15 residues. CDR3 DNA sequence: TGCAGTGCTAGAGACCTCAGGGGTATGAACACTGAAGCTTTCTTT. Translating it yields CSARDLRGMNTEAFF.

This clonotype was recorded a few times. V and J are TRBV9 and TRBJ2-5; TRBD2 matches at 13 bases. The CDR3 loop spans 16 amino acids. The trim removed 2 bases at V and 1 base at J, leaving 2 bases unmatched. Germline V gene data show CDR1 as SGDLS and CDR2 as YYNGEE. Written as DNA, the CDR3 is TGTGCCAGCAGCGTCGGGACTAGCGGGGCCCAAGAGACCCAGTACTTC. Translation: CASSVGTSGAQETQYF.

There are a few counts of this clonotype. The gene calls are TRBV29-1 and TRBJ2-7, with D possibly being TRBD2 (6 bases). The CDR3 loop spans 12 amino acids. Germline V gene sequence: CDR1 SQVTM, CDR2 ANQGSEA. Trimming took 6 bases from V and 0 from J, leaving 9 bases between them. This chain's CDR3 is CSVGDSSYEQYF. For the CDR3, the DNA is TGCAGCGTGGGGGACTCCTCCTACGAGCAGTACTTC.

V gene TRBV27 combines with J gene TRBJ2-3; 8 nucleotides match TRBD2. Germline V lookup: CDR1 MNHEY, CDR2 SMNVEV (reference sequence). There are 13 residues in the CDR3. After removal of 6 bases from V and 7 bases from J, the junction contained 6 bases not matched to a gene. CDR3 protein: CASRSGGFYTQYF. CDR3 DNA sequence: TGTGCCAGCAGGTCGGGGGGGTTTTATACGCAGTATTTT.

The V and J genes are TRBV24-1 and TRBJ1-2; D remains ambiguous. V lost 3 bases to trimming and J lost 1 base, with 5 bases between them. The germline V gene has CDR1 KGHDR and CDR2 SFDVKD. This CDR3 has 13 amino acids. CDR3 DNA sequence: TGTGCCACCAGTGATCTTCGTAACTATGGCTACACCTTC. Its translation: CATSDLRNYGYTF.

The CDR3 reads CASSPGAGRDEAFF. The CDR3 DNA reads as TGTGCCAGCTCACCAGGGGCCGGGAGGGATGAAGCTTTCTTT. V usage is TRBV18 and J usage is TRBJ1-1; TRBD1 might be the D (5 bases). CDR3 length: 14 amino acids. Germline CDR1 KGHSH, CDR2 LQKENI. V shed 2 bases and J shed 7 bases, with 14 bases lying between them.

This clonotype was seen ten or more times. The rearrangement links TRBV12-3 or TRBV12-4 to TRBJ2-7; D is uncertain. This CDR3 is built from 12 residues. V lost 3 bases and J lost 12, with 15 bases in between. Here the CDR3 reads CASSFSTGYTYF. The DNA for the CDR3 is TGTGCCAGCAGTTTTAGTACGGGTTACACGTACTTC.

This clonotype was seen only a few times. The V call is TRBV5-4, the J call TRBJ2-7, with D possibly being TRBD1 (6 bases). The CDR3 is made up of 12 amino acids. Germline CDR1 is SGHNT and CDR2 is YYREEE (reference sequence). Trimming left V 5 bases short and J 6 bases short, with 12 bases between. This chain's CDR3 is CASSIQGFEQYV. The CDR3 DNA is TGTGCCAGCAGTATCCAGGGGTTCGAGCAGTACGTC.

This clonotype was picked up a small number of times. The V call is TRBV28, the J call TRBJ2-1, with D perhaps TRBD2 (6 bases). Trimming cost V 4 bases and J 0 bases, with 16 bases left between them. The germline V gene encodes CDR1 MDHEN and CDR2 SYDVKM. The length of the CDR3 is 17 residues. This chain's CDR3 is CASSSLAAGSSYNEQFF. The CDR3 DNA reads TGTGCCAGCAGTTCCCTCGCGGCGGGGAGCTCCTACAATGAGCAGTTCTTC.

V usage is TRBV6-6 and J usage is TRBJ1-1, with TRBD1 identical over 8 bases. The germline gives CDR1 MNHNY, CDR2 SVGAGI (reference sequence). The CDR3 runs to 15 residues. After removal of 8 bases from V and 3 bases from J, the junction contained 11 bases not matched to a gene. The CDR3 DNA is TGTGCCAGCTCGGATCGGACAGGGAAGGACACTGAAGCTTTCTTT. Translated: CASSDRTGKDTEAFF.

The rearrangement joins TRBV6-2 or TRBV6-3 to TRBJ1-4, with no clear D. V lost 6 bases to trimming and J lost 8 bases, with 16 bases between them. The CDR3 has 14 residues. Looked up from germline, CDR1 is MNHEY and CDR2 is SVGEGT. The CDR3: CASSSSGSEEKLFF. CDR3 in DNA: TGTGCCAGCAGCTCCTCGGGTTCTGAGGAAAAACTGTTTTTT.

In its sample, this clonotype was seen many times. This chain links TRBV6-5 with TRBJ2-3; D is unresolved. Trimming took 0 bases from V and 1 from J, leaving 8 bases between them. The germline V gene has CDR1 MNHEY and CDR2 SVGAGI. The CDR3 is 15 amino acids. The CDR3, as DNA: TGTGCCAGCAGTTACTCGTTGGGCCGCACAGATACGCAGTATTTT. Residues: CASSYSLGRTDTQYF.

The gene calls are TRBV10-3 and TRBJ2-1, with TRBD1 matching over 7 bases. The junction had 8 bases not matched to a gene; V was cut back by 5 bases and J by 1 base. This CDR3 has 16 amino acids. Germline values: CDR1 ENHRY, CDR2 SYGVKD. This CDR3 reads CAISRRQGGSYNEQFF. In nucleotides, the CDR3 is TGTGCCATCAGTCGGAGACAGGGCGGATCCTACAATGAGCAGTTCTTC.

This clonotype was seen only a few times. The chain is built from TRBV10-3 and TRBJ2-2; D gene ambiguous. The germline V and J ends were trimmed by 9 bases and 0 bases, with 5 bases remaining between them. The CDR3 is made up of 12 amino acids. CDR1 and CDR2 (germline): ENHRY, SYGVKD. This CDR3 is CAMGPNTGELFF. In DNA form, the CDR3 reads TGTGCCATGGGTCCGAACACCGGGGAGCTGTTTTTT.

CDR3 in DNA: TGTGCCAGCAGTTTAGCGCCAATTTATCAGCCCCAGCATTTT. It codes for CASSLAPIYQPQHF. This chain uses TRBV12-3 or TRBV12-4 with TRBJ1-5; no definite D call. The CDR3 contains 14 residues. The V and J ends lost 0 bases and 5 bases respectively, with 8 bases between them.

The V and J genes are TRBV29-1 and TRBJ2-1; tentative D call: TRBD2 (6 bases). The CDR3 extends over 14 amino acids. With 4 bases removed from V and 7 bases from J, the gap between germline ends came to 17 bases. Germline CDR1 reads SQVTM; CDR2 reads ANQGSEA. The CDR3 loop reads CSVVVAVGFNEQFF. The CDR3 region has the DNA TGCAGCGTTGTTGTAGCGGTGGGTTTTAATGAGCAGTTCTTC.

The chain uses TRBV7-3 and TRBJ2-5, with TRBD2 identical over 8 bases. The CDR3 has 15 amino acids. Trimming cost V 2 bases and J 0 bases; bases outside gene matches: 2. CDR1 SGHTA and CDR2 FQGTGA come from the germline V gene. This CDR3 is CASSLRGGYQETQYF. The DNA of the CDR3 is TGTGCCAGCAGCTTACGCGGGGGGTACCAAGAGACCCAGTACTTC.

The genes are TRBV20-1 and TRBJ2-2, with 10 bases fitting TRBD1. Trimming took 6 bases from V and 6 from J; bases not matched to a gene: 13. Germline CDR1 DFQATT, CDR2 SNEGSKA (reference sequence). The CDR3 has 16 residues. For the CDR3, the DNA is TGCAGTGCCCCAAGGGGGGGACAGGGGTCTCCCGGGGAGCTGTTTTTT. Protein sequence: CSAPRGGQGSPGELFF.

Notes on this clonotype: A read error may produce the germline difference seen at one junction end. V and J are TRBV10-3 and TRBJ2-7; the D gene is possibly TRBD2 (7 bases). This CDR3 contains 14 residues. The V gene's germline CDR1 is ENHRY and CDR2 SYGVKD. CDR3 nucleotides: TGTGCCATCAGTGAGTCGACTCCGGGGGGCTGGCAAGTGTTC. It is translated as CAISESTPGGWQVF.

The V gene is TRBV6-2 or TRBV6-3, the J gene TRBJ2-7; D not resolved. V gave up 6 bases and J gave up 5 bases, with 14 bases separating them. The V gene's germline CDR1 is MNHEY and CDR2 SVGEGT. This CDR3 comprises 13 residues. CDR3 in amino acids: CASSSTSDHEQYV. CDR3 nucleotide sequence: TGTGCCAGCAGCTCGACCTCGGACCACGAGCAGTACGTC.

V usage is TRBV27 and J usage is TRBJ2-5, with D possibly being TRBD1 (5 bases). The CDR3 contains 14 residues. Between the trimmed V and J ends, which lost 3 bases and 4 bases, there was a span of 12 bases. Germline V CDR1 and CDR2: MNHEY, SMNVEV (reference sequence). CDR3 in DNA: TGTGCCAGCAGTTTCCAGGGAACCGCAGAGACCCAGTACTTC. Encoded protein: CASSFQGTAETQYF.